A single sample gave rise to the 3 T cell receptor beta chains below, sequenced in a study of blood T cell repertoires in COVID-19. Produced via immunoSEQ multiplex PCR; TCRdb's table is partial and in-frame only. The sample has around 220,000 clones; approximately 78% are singletons. The source material was peripheral blood. These receptors all come from a woman older than 75 with COVID-19, enrolled during active disease.

This sequence joins TRBV6-6 and TRBJ2-7; no clear D gene. Germline assignment: CDR1 MNHNY and CDR2 SVGAGI (reference sequence). V dropped 2 bases and J dropped 0 bases, with 8 bases sitting between them. The CDR3 covers 14 residues. CDR3 sequence: CASSYGVSSYEQYF. The CDR3 region has the DNA TGTGCCAGCAGTTACGGAGTGAGCTCCTACGAGCAGTACTTC.

The chain couples TRBV5-1 to TRBJ2-3; 14 nucleotides agree with TRBD2. After removal of 5 bases from V and 5 bases from J, the junction contained 1 base not matched to a gene. The CDR3 sequence is 14 residues long. Germline V gene lookup returns CDR1 SGHRS and CDR2 YFSETQ. The CDR3 DNA is TGCGCCAGCAGGACTAGCGGGGGGGAAGATACGCAGTATTTT. Its protein product is CASRTSGGEDTQYF.

This clone was seen a handful of times. The chain recombines TRBV2 with TRBJ2-2; TRBD2 matches 15 bases. CDR3 length: 16 residues. Losses at the gene ends were 6 bases for V and 5 bases for J; bases not matched to a gene: 4. The germline V gene encodes CDR1 SNHLY and CDR2 FYNNEI. For the CDR3, the DNA is TGTGCCAGCAGGGGGGGACTAGCGGGAGGAACCGGGGAGCTGTTTTTT. It is translated as CASRGGLAGGTGELFF. Full variable domain (outside the CDR3, taken from reference TRBV2 and TRBJ2-2): EPEVTQTPSHQVTQMGQEVILRCVPISNHLYFYWYRQILGQKVEFLVSFYNNEISEKSEIFDDQFSVERPDGSNFTLKIRSTKLEDSAMYFCASRGGLAGGTGELFFGEGSRLTVL.